What follows are 27 T cell receptor beta chains derived from one specimen sequenced in a study of T cells in Graves' hyperthyroidism and ophthalmopathy (dated by TCRdb to between 2018 and 2021). Libraries were made using multiplex PCR. Sequenced using an Illumina HiSeq 2000. TCR beta CDR3 regions were amplified from RNA transcripts. For the first round of RT-PCR on the TCR CDR3, the HTBI primer set was used together with the Qiagen OneStep RT-PCR kit. TCRdb reran the public reads through fastp at Q25 and MiXCR, keeping productive beta chains. Rows matching on CDR3 protein sequence are summarized as one entry with the most common DNA and genes. Within this sample are 560,000 or so distinct CDR3 sequences, with 46% of them counted one time only. Roughly 8.2% of the sample is taken by the ten largest. Sequencing was done on a sample of peripheral blood or thyroid tissue (not recorded which). All receptors come from a woman aged 18-29 years with Graves' hyperthyroidism. Donor details come from another sample of the same person, matched by shared clones.

Note on this clonotype: This sequence may be a read error, since a much larger clone differs from it by one base. The chain couples TRBV2 to TRBJ2-7, with a tentative D call TRBD2 (5 bases). The CDR3 sequence is 14 residues long. Germline assignment: CDR1 SNHLY and CDR2 FYNNEI. The CDR3 loop is CASSGGTSFGSQCF. CDR3 in DNA: TGTGCCAGCAGTGGGGGAACTAGTTTTGGGTCCCAGTGCTTC.

About this clonotype itself: A read error may be the cause here, since a much bigger clone is one base away. The chain uses TRBV10-3 and TRBJ1-6, with D unresolved. The CDR3 covers 13 residues. V shed 3 bases and J shed 9 bases, with 9 bases lying between them. Germline lookup yields CDR1 ENHRY and CDR2 SYGVKD. The CDR3 region is CAISDRVGSPLHF. The CDR3 coding sequence is TGTGCCATCAGTGACCGGGTTGGTTCACCCCTCCACTTT.

V is TRBV2 and J is TRBJ2-3; 7 bases line up with TRBD2. CDR1 is SNHLY and CDR2 is FYNNEI in the germline V gene. J lost 0 bases, V lost 8 bases, and 5 bases had no gene match. The CDR3 extends over 14 amino acids. DNA of the CDR3: TGTGCCAGCGAGAGACTAGCTAGCACAGATACGCAGTATTTT. Its protein is CASERLASTDTQYF.

The rearrangement uses TRBV19 and TRBJ2-3; 12 positions match TRBD2. V trimming: 11 bases; J trimming: 1 base; junction bases outside the gene matches: 4. Germline CDR1 and CDR2: LNHDA and SQIVND (reference sequence). The CDR3 loop spans 14 amino acids. The CDR3 region has the DNA TGTGCCTCTAGCGGGAGGGCTGGCACAGATACGCAGTATTTT. Translated: CASSGRAGTDTQYF.

The chain has TRBV9 and TRBJ1-2; possibly TRBD1 for D (5 bases). This CDR3 comprises 15 residues. Trimming pared 4 bases from V and 0 bases from J, leaving 13 bases between. CDR1 and CDR2 from the germline V gene are SGDLS and YYNGEE. The DNA for the CDR3 is TGTGCCAGCAGCACAGGTGAGACAGCTAACTATGGCTACACCTTC. Translated, it gives CASSTGETANYGYTF. Drawing the rest from reference TRBV9 and TRBJ1-2, the complete variable domain is DSGVTQTPKHLITATGQRVTLRCSPRSGDLSVYWYQQSLDQGLQFLIQYYNGEERAKGNILERFSAQQFPDLHSELNLSSLELGDSALYFCASSTGETANYGYTFGSGTRLTVV.

On this clonotype itself: At one end, the junction sequence differs from germline, possibly due to a read error. The chain has TRBV10-3 and TRBJ1-2; D unresolved. CDR1 is ENHRY and CDR2 is SYGVKD in the germline V gene. This CDR3 is 15 amino acids long. The CDR3 region is CASSSIPGNIYGYTF. The CDR3 nucleotides are TGTGCCAGCAGTTCGATCCCGGGAAACATCTATGGCTACACCTTC.

Comment on this clonotype: A read error is possible here, since a much larger clone lies one base away. The conserved final phenylalanine or tryptophan is absent from the CDR3, which likely points to a read error. The rearrangement uses TRBV7-2 and TRBJ2-7; 8 nucleotides line up with TRBD2. Germline V gives CDR1 SGHTA, CDR2 FQGNSA. The trim removed 6 bases at V and 2 bases at J, leaving 6 bases unmatched. The CDR3 spans 14 residues. The CDR3 here is CASSAGGDAYEQYL. In nucleotides, the CDR3 is TGTGCCAGCAGTGCGGGGGGAGACGCCTACGAGCAGTACTTG.

The gene calls are TRBV29-1 and TRBJ2-7, with D possibly being TRBD2 (5 bases). Germline V CDR1 and CDR2: SQVTM, ANQGSEA. The CDR3 has 13 residues. Trimming removed 4 bases at V and 5 bases at J, with 15 bases between. The CDR3 here is CSVVTVRADEQYF. Written as DNA, the CDR3 is TGCAGCGTTGTAACGGTGAGGGCAGACGAGCAGTACTTC.

The chain is built from TRBV20-1 and TRBJ2-5, with 10 bases matching TRBD2. CDR3 length: 17 amino acids. The V and J ends lost 3 bases and 1 base, in that order; junction bases with no gene match: 11. The germline gives CDR1 DFQATT, CDR2 SNEGSKA (reference sequence). The CDR3 loop is CSASRLAGEGVQETQYF. CDR3 in DNA: TGCAGTGCTAGTCGGCTAGCGGGAGAAGGGGTCCAAGAGACCCAGTACTTC.

In its sample, this clonotype was seen many times. The chain joins TRBV15 to TRBJ1-4; 10 bases agree with TRBD1. The ends lost 7 bases at V and 8 bases at J; junction bases unmatched: 7. The CDR3 runs to 14 residues. Germline CDR1 reads LNHNV; CDR2 reads YYDKDF (reference sequence). CDR3 sequence: CATKGTGDYEKLFF. The CDR3 DNA reads as TGTGCCACCAAAGGGACAGGGGATTACGAAAAACTGTTTTTT.

This clonotype occurred a few times. CDR3 DNA sequence: TGTGCCAGCAGCTCAGCCCCAGGGGCCTTCACCGGGGAGCTGTTTTTT. Translating it yields CASSSAPGAFTGELFF. The gene calls are TRBV7-1 and TRBJ2-2; possible D gene TRBD1, 6 bases. TRBV7-1 is an ORF; its function is uncertain. V lost 0 bases to trimming and J lost 4 bases, with 12 bases between them. CDR3 length equals 16 residues.

The CDR3 region is CASSPQGWDRGSYEQYF. The CDR3 bases are TGTGCCAGCAGCCCCCAAGGGTGGGACAGGGGCTCCTACGAGCAGTACTTC. The chain uses TRBV7-9 and TRBJ2-7, with 10 nucleotides matching TRBD1. V lost 5 bases, J lost 0 bases, and 10 bases stayed unmatched. The CDR3 is 17 amino acids. Germline V gene sequence: CDR1 SEHNR, CDR2 FQNEAQ (reference sequence).

The rearrangement links TRBV10-3 to TRBJ2-7; a possible D gene is TRBD2 (6 bases). CDR1 and CDR2 from the germline V gene are ENHRY and SYGVKD. The V gene lost 10 bases and the J gene lost 6 bases, with 19 bases spanning the gap. The length of the CDR3 is 13 residues. CDR3 DNA: TGTGCCAGCCGTAGCGGATCGAACTGCGAGCAGTACTTC. It specifies CASRSGSNCEQYF.

The sample holds many counts of this clonotype. CDR3 amino acids: CASSDVDRPDYEQYF. The DNA for the CDR3 is TGCGCCAGCAGTGACGTGGACAGACCGGACTACGAGCAGTACTTC. The genes are TRBV10-2 and TRBJ2-7; TRBD1 might be the D (6 bases). The CDR3 totals 15 residues. Germline lookup yields CDR1 WSHSY and CDR2 SAAADI. Trimming took off 3 bases at V and 3 bases at J, with 15 bases between the two ends.

The chain combines TRBV19 with TRBJ2-7; D gene uncertain. The CDR3 consists of 15 residues. The V gene lost 7 bases and the J gene lost 5 bases, with 21 bases spanning the gap. Germline values: CDR1 LNHDA, CDR2 SQIVND (reference sequence). CDR3 DNA sequence: TGTGCCAGTACCTGTTTCCGCGGCCATGGAGACGAGCAGTACTTC. Protein sequence: CASTCFRGHGDEQYF.

This clonotype was observed many times. The chain links TRBV2 to TRBJ2-7; D not resolved. This CDR3 contains 13 residues. The V and J ends lost 5 bases and 4 bases respectively, with 12 bases between them. The germline CDR1 and CDR2 sequences are SNHLY and FYNNEI. CDR3 nucleotide sequence: TGTGCCAGCAGTTACTCGAGAGCGTACGAGCAGTACTTC. It specifies CASSYSRAYEQYF.

Only one count was recorded for this clonotype. The genes are TRBV24-1 and TRBJ2-5; 10 nucleotides agree with TRBD1. Trimming at V came to 4 bases and at J to 3 bases, leaving 1 base not matched to a gene. The CDR3 is 14 amino acids. Germline loops: CDR1 KGHDR, CDR2 SFDVKD. Written as DNA, the CDR3 is TGTGCCACCAGTGACGGGACAGGGGAAGAGACCCAGTACTTC. It yields the protein CATSDGTGEETQYF.

This clonotype was counted ten times or more. The genes are TRBV7-6 and TRBJ1-5; D call uncertain. Germline V CDR1 and CDR2: SGHVS, FNYEAQ. The length of the CDR3 is 15 residues. Between the trimmed V and J ends, which lost 4 bases and 6 bases, there was a span of 16 bases. CDR3 sequence (DNA): TGTGCCAGCAGCTCCCTGGGAAGGGAGGCTCAGCCCCAGCATTTT. This sequence encodes CASSSLGREAQPQHF.

This chain links TRBV2 with TRBJ1-5; D uncertain. Germline V gene data show CDR1 as SNHLY and CDR2 as FYNNEI. CDR3 length equals 14 residues. Trimming stripped 2 bases from V and 6 bases from J, with 11 bases between. Here the CDR3 reads CASSEPAGSQPQHF. In nucleotides, the CDR3 is TGTGCCAGCAGTGAACCTGCGGGAAGTCAGCCCCAGCATTTT.

V gene TRBV7-2 combines with J gene TRBJ1-2; D remains unclear. The CDR3 is 13 amino acids. With 5 bases removed from V and 4 bases from J, the gap between germline ends came to 11 bases. Germline CDR1 reads SGHTA; CDR2 reads FQGNSA. DNA for the CDR3: TGTGCCAGCAGCCCCGCTACCCCCTATGGCTACACCTTC. Translation: CASSPATPYGYTF.

The chain recombines TRBV10-2 with TRBJ1-5, with D unresolved. The CDR3 length is 13 residues. Germline CDR1 WSHSY, CDR2 SAAADI. Trimming took 6 bases from V and 5 from J, leaving 11 bases between them. CDR3 in amino acids: CASRKSLYQPQHF. DNA for the CDR3: TGCGCCAGCAGGAAGTCTCTTTATCAGCCCCAGCATTTT.

Comments on this clonotype: The CDR3 does not end in the conserved phenylalanine or tryptophan, so this is likely a read error. It is unclear where the CDR3 begins or ends on the DNA, so no DNA is shown, and the CDR3 is as TCRdb lists it. The rearrangement uses TRBV2 and TRBJ2-6; no check of the table's D call, TRBD1, against the DNA was made. The CDR3 extends over 10 residues, inclusive of both ends. The germline gives CDR1 SNHLY, CDR2 FYNNEI. CDR3 sequence: CASGTARGLP.

V gene TRBV15 combines with J gene TRBJ2-5; 7 bases are a match to TRBD2. The germline V gene encodes CDR1 LNHNV and CDR2 YYDKDF (reference sequence). CDR3 length equals 14 residues. The ends lost 0 bases at V and 7 bases at J; junction bases unmatched: 5. The DNA of the CDR3 is TGTGCCACCAGCAGAGATTCTAGCGGCCGGACCCAGTACTTC. It codes for CATSRDSSGRTQYF.

This clonotype was seen more than once but under ten times. V usage is TRBV2 and J usage is TRBJ2-2, with TRBD1 matching over 9 bases. Germline-derived CDR1 and CDR2 are SNHLY and FYNNEI. The CDR3 extends over 17 amino acids. After removal of 0 bases from V and 7 bases from J, the junction contained 9 bases not matched to a gene. The CDR3 region has the DNA TGTGCCAGCAGTGAAGCGCTTGGGGGACAGGGTAACGGGGAGCTGTTTTTT. Protein: CASSEALGGQGNGELFF.

The rearrangement joins TRBV7-6 to TRBJ2-7, with 10 bases that match TRBD1. The CDR3 has 14 amino acids. Germline lookup yields CDR1 SGHVS and CDR2 FNYEAQ. Trimming removed 5 bases from V and 6 bases from J; junction bases left unmatched: 7. CDR3 in DNA: TGTGCCAGCAGCACAGGACAGGGGGGTCGCGAGCAGTACTTC. As protein: CASSTGQGGREQYF.

Turning to this clonotype: Relative to the germline gene, one junction end is altered; a read error may explain this. The chain recombines TRBV11-2 with TRBJ1-1; TRBD1 might be the D (6 bases). This CDR3 comprises 12 residues. Germline CDR1 reads SGHAT; CDR2 reads FQNNGV. The chain's CDR3 is CASSPLGHEPEF. DNA for the CDR3: TGTGCCAGCAGCCCCCTGGGACACGAGCCGGAATTT.

The rearrangement uses TRBV12-3 or TRBV12-4 and TRBJ2-7, with 8 positions matching TRBD2. The CDR3 spans 15 residues. V shed 5 bases, J shed 6 bases, and the junction held 12 bases outside the gene matches. The CDR3 nucleotides are TGTGCCAGCAGTGAAGCATCCAGCGGGAGAATCGAGCAGTACTTC. As protein: CASSEASSGRIEQYF.